The text below deals with one TCR beta chain. Its antigen is as yet unknown. The assay was immunoSEQ multiplex PCR, and TCRdb's table has in-frame clones only and misses some. The sample shows 2 million to 3 million clones, over 85% of them seen only once. This entry comes from a study of shared clonotypes between healthy human individuals. Background on the study: A couple of female and a few male donors aged 18 to 49 were enrolled. Researchers assigned three CD4 naive, three CD4 memory, two CD8 naive and one CD8 memory plate to each donor.

CDR1 and CDR2 (germline): SGHRS, YFSETQ. Trimming cost V 4 bases and J 6 bases, with 18 bases left between them. This CDR3 is built from 15 residues. Study results and limitations: Sequencing of the sorted subsets was shown by rarefaction to be incomplete despite large depth.

This rearrangement joins TRBV5-1 to TRBJ2-3, with D unclear. This clonotype originated in a man younger than 35 in good health. Some clones in this sample may be carry-over from other donors' samples. The sequencing input was naive CD4+ T cells from PBMCs. Subset defined: CD45RA+ positively selected. The CDR3 spells CASSRWPADSDTQYF. CDR3 nucleotide sequence: TGCGCCAGCAGCCGGTGGCCCGCTGACTCGGATACGCAGTATTTT.